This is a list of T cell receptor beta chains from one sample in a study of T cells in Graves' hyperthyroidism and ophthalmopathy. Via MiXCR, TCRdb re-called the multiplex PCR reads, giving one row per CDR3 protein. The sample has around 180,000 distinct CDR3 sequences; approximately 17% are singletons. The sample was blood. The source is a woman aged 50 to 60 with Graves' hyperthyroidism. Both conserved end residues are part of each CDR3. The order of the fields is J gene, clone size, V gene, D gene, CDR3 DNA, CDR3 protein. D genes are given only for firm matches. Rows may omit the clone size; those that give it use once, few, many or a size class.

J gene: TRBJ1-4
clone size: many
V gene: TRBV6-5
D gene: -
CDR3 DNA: TGTGCCAGCAGTTACGGGAGGGTTGAAAAACTGTTTTTT
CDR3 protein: CASSYGRVEKLFF

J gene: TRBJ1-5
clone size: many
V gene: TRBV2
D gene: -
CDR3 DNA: TGTGCCAGCAGTGATAGCAATCAGCCCCAGCATTTT
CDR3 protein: CASSDSNQPQHF

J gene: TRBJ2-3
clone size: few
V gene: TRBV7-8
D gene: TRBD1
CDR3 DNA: TGTGCCAGCAGCACAGCCGGGACAGGGGAAATAGATACGCAGTATTTT
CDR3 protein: CASSTAGTGEIDTQYF

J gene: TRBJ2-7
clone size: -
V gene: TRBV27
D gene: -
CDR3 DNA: TGTGCCAGCAGTCCGCGACAGGAACCCTACGAGCAGTACTTC
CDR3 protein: CASSPRQEPYEQYF

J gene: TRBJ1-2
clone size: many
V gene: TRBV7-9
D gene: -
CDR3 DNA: TGTGCCAGCAGCTTAGATCTAATGCATGGCTACACCTTC
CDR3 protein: CASSLDLMHGYTF

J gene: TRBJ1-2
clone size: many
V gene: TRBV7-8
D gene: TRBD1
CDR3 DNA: TGTGCCAGCAGCTCGCTGGGACAGAGTAGATATGGCTACACCTTC
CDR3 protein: CASSSLGQSRYGYTF

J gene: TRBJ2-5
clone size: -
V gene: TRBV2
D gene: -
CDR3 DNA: TGTGCCAGCAGTTCGGGGAATGCGAGACTAACGGTCGAGACCCAGTACTTC
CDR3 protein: CASSSGNARLTVETQYF

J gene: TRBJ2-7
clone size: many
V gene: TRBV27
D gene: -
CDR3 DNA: TGTGCCAGCAGTTTATCCGCCTTCCGGGCAGAGTATGACGAGCAGTACTTC
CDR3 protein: CASSLSAFRAEYDEQYF

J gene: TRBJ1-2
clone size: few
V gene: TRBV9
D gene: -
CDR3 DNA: TGTGCCAGCACAGGGTTGTATGGCTACACCTTC
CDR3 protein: CASTGLYGYTF

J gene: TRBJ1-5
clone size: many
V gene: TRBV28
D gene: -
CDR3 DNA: TGTGCCAGCAGATTTACGGGACGGACAAATCAGCCCCAGCATTTT
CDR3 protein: CASRFTGRTNQPQHF

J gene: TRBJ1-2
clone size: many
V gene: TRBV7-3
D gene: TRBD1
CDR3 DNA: TGTGCCAGCAGCTTCGGACAGGGGGGGCCCTACACCTTC
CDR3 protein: CASSFGQGGPYTF

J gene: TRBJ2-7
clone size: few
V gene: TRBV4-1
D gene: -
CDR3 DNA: TGCGCCAGCAGCCAAGCGTACTCGGCCCCCTACGAGCAGTACTTC
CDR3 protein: CASSQAYSAPYEQYF

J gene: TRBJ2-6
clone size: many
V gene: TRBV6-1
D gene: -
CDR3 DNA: TGTGCCAGCAGGTGGGGGATAAGCAACTCTGGGGCCAACGTCCTGACTTTC
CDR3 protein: CASRWGISNSGANVLTF

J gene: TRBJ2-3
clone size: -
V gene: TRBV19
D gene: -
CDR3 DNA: TGTGCCAGTAGTATTTTAAGTTCTAGCACAGATACGCAGTATTTT
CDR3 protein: CASSILSSSTDTQYF

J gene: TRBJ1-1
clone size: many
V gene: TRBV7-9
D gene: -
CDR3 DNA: TGTGCCAGCAGCCGCGGGAGGGAAGCTTTCTTT
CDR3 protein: CASSRGREAFF

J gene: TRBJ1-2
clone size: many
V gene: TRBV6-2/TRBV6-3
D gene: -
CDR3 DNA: TGTGCCAGCAGTTATGCTGCAGGGTTCTTCTATGGCTACACCTTC
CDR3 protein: CASSYAAGFFYGYTF

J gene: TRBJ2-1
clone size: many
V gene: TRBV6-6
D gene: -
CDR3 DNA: TGTGCCAGCAGTTACGGTACGGGTTCAAGCTCCTACAATGAGCAGTTCTTC
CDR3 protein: CASSYGTGSSSYNEQFF

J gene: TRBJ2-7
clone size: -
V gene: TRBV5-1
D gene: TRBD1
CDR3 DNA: TGCGCCAGCAGCTTGCTGACAGGGTCGCAAGAGCAGTACTTC
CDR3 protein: CASSLLTGSQEQYF

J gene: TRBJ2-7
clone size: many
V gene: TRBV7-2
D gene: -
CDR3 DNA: TGTGCCAGCAGCTTATCACCCGACAGCCTCTACGAGCAGTACTTC
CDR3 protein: CASSLSPDSLYEQYF

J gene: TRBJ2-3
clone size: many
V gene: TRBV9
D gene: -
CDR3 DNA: TGTGCCAGCAGCGTAACGATGGGAGGGGGGGCTAGCACAGATACGCAGTATTTT
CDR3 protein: CASSVTMGGGASTDTQYF

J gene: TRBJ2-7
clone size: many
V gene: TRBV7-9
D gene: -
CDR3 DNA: TGTGCCAGCAGCTTCCCTAATCAACCCTACGAGCAGTACTTC
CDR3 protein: CASSFPNQPYEQYF

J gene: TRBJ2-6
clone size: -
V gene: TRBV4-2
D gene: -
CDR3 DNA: TGTGCCAGCAGCCAAGCTCCGGGGACGGTCCTCTCTGGGGCCAACGTCCTGACTTTC
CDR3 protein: CASSQAPGTVLSGANVLTF